This T cell receptor beta chain was found in a study of cytomegalovirus exposure and HLA in healthy donors. The PCR used 60 Vbeta and 13 Jbeta primers. The method was immunoSEQ multiplex PCR; TCRdb's version includes in-frame clones alone and lacks a portion of them. The sample shows about 150,000 clones, 72% of them seen only once. There are a few counts of this clone. No antigen is known for it. Study conclusions and caveats: Across donors, sequencing depth was assumed by presence/absence analyses to be roughly uniform. Accounts indicate the classifier identified cytomegalovirus status with strong specificity and sensitivity. The authors enumerated over 150 TCR beta chains as linked to cytomegalovirus.

Nominally healthy donors provided the samples, though records likely missed some immune exposures. The specimen was PBMCs. This TCR came from a man between 45 and 60 years old in good health and CMV-seropositive.

The CDR3: CASSAQENTGELFF. The CDR3 DNA sequence: TGTGCCAGCTCGGCACAGGAAAACACCGGGGAGCTGTTTTTT. V gene TRBV18 combines with J gene TRBJ2-2; D is possibly TRBD1 (5 bases). The CDR3 extends over 14 amino acids. V lost 6 bases and J 2 bases, leaving 10 bases between the germline ends. Germline values: CDR1 KGHSH, CDR2 LQKENI.